This TCR beta chain was sequenced during a study of CD8 T cells in ankylosing spondylitis. Study-wide findings and caveats: Blood from ankylosing spondylitis patients appeared to carry a characteristic roughly 8-variant TCR beta motif. Matched ankylosing spondylitis synovial fluid reportedly showed significant enrichment of disease-linked clones.

Quantitative molecular-barcoded 5'-RACE generated the TCR beta libraries. TCRdb reprocessed the 5' RACE reads via MiXCR and lists one record per CDR3 protein. This sample has 350,000 or so distinct CDR3 sequences, with 7.5% to 9% found just once. About this clonotype: Its matching antigen is unknown.

The CDR3 is 13 residues long. Trimming took 6 bases from V and 4 from J, leaving 13 bases between them. The receptor's source is a male donor with ankylosing spondylitis. Sequencing was done on a sample of blood, either unsorted or a sorted T cell fraction (not recorded which). The chain carries TRBV12-3 or TRBV12-4 and TRBJ2-7; D might be TRBD2 (5 bases). The CDR3 spells CASRKSGRYEQYF. The CDR3 nucleotides are TGTGCCAGCAGGAAGAGCGGAAGGTACGAGCAGTACTTC.